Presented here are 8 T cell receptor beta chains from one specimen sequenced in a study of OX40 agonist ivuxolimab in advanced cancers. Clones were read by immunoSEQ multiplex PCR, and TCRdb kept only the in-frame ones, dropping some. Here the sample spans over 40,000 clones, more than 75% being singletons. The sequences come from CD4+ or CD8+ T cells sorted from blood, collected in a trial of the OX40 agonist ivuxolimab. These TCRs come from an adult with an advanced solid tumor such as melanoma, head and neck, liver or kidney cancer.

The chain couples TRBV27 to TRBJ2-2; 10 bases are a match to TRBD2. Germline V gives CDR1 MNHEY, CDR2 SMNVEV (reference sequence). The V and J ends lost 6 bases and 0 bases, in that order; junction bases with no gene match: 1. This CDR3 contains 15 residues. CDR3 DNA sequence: TGTGCCAGCAGGAGCGGGAGGGCGAACACCGGGGAGCTGTTTTTT. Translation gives CASRSGRANTGELFF.

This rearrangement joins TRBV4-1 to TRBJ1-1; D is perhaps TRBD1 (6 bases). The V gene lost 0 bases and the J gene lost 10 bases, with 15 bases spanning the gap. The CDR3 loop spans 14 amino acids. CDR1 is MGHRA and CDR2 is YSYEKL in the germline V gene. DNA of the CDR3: TGCGCCAGCAGCCAAGAGGAACAGGGAAGGAGAGCTTTCTTT. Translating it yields CASSQEEQGRRAFF.

For the CDR3, the DNA is TGTGCCAGCTCGCTAGGGGTCCTCTCTGGAAACACCATATATTTT. As protein: CASSLGVLSGNTIYF. J is TRBJ1-3 and V is TRBV2; possible D gene TRBD1, 5 bases. Germline lookup yields CDR1 SNHLY and CDR2 FYNNEI. V was pared by 8 bases and J by 0 bases, with 14 bases between. The CDR3 loop spans 15 amino acids. The full variable domain, with the rest looked up from reference TRBV2 and TRBJ1-3, is EPEVTQTPSHQVTQMGQEVILRCVPISNHLYFYWYRQILGQKVEFLVSFYNNEISEKSEIFDDQFSVERPDGSNFTLKIRSTKLEDSAMYFCASSLGVLSGNTIYFGEGSWLTVV.

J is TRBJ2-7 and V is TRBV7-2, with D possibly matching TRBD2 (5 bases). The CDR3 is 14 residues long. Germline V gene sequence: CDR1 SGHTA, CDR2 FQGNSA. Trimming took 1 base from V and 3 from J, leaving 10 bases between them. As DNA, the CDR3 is TGTGCCAGCAGCTTAGACCGGGGATTCTACGAGCAGTACTTC. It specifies CASSLDRGFYEQYF. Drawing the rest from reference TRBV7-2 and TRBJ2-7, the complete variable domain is GAGVSQSPSNKVTEKGKDVELRCDPISGHTALYWYRQSLGQGLEFLIYFQGNSAPDKSGLPSDRFSAERTGGSVSTLTIQRTQQEDSAVYLCASSLDRGFYEQYFGPGTRLTVT.

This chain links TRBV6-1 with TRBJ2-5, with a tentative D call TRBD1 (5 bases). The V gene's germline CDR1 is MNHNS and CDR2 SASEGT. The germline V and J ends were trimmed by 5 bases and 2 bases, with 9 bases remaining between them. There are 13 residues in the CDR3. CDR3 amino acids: CASSIDRQETQYF. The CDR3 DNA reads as TGTGCCAGCAGTATCGACAGACAAGAGACCCAGTACTTC.

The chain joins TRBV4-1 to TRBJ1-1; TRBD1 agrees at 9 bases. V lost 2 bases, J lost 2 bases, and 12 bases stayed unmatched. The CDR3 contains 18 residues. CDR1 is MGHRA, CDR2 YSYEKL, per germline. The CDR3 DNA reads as TGCGCCAGCAGCCAAACTCTCCTTAGGGACAGGGATAACACTGAAGCTTTCTTT. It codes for CASSQTLLRDRDNTEAFF.

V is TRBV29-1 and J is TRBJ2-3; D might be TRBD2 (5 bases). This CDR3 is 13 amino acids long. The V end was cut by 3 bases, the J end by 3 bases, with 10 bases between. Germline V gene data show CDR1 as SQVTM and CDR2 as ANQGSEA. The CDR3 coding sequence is TGCAGCGTTGAGAGGGAAAGTACAGATACGCAGTATTTT. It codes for CSVERESTDTQYF.

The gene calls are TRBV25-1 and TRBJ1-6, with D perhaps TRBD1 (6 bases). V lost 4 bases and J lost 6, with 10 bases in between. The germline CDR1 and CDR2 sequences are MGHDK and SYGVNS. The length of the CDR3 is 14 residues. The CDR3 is CASSGDTLNSPLHF. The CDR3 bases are TGTGCCAGCAGTGGGGACACCCTTAATTCACCCCTCCACTTT.